This TCR beta chain came from a study of blood T cell repertoires in COVID-19. The method was immunoSEQ multiplex PCR; TCRdb's version includes in-frame clones alone and lacks a portion of them. The data hold approximately 360,000 clones, with around 92% observed a single time. Germline-derived CDR1 and CDR2 are SGHRS and YFSETQ. V gave up 9 bases and J gave up 3 bases; unmatched junction bases: 11. The CDR3 is made up of 15 amino acids. The rearrangement links TRBV5-1 to TRBJ1-5; 8 nucleotides align to TRBD1. Input material: peripheral blood. The receptor was isolated from a man between 35 and 55 years old with acute or convalescent COVID-19. CDR3 in DNA: TGCGCCACCGGTAGGACAGGGATGGACAATCAGCCCCAGCATTTT. Translation: CATGRTGMDNQPQHF.